This is a list of T cell receptor beta chains from one sample in a study of identical twins. TCRdb reprocessed the 5' RACE reads via MiXCR and lists one record per CDR3 protein. Altogether 500,000 to 550,000 distinct CDR3 sequences are present, about a fifth being singletons, with the ten largest covering 0.48%. The same data also contributed to another study, on yellow fever vaccine responses in identical twins.

Sequencing was done on a sample of CD4+ T cells sorted from blood. The receptors come from a woman aged 18 to 35 in good health. The conserved cysteine and the conserved F or W are not part of the CDR3 here. Clone size, where shown, is once, few, many, or a class for clones that have expanded.

TRBJ2-2	NA	TRBV12-3/TRBV12-4	ASRRTGEGAGELF
TRBJ2-5	NA	TRBV6-1	ASTSGAQETQY
TRBJ1-4	NA	TRBV6-1	ASRGTGGSEKLF
TRBJ2-7	NA	TRBV20-1	SARAGLAGGPRSYEQY
TRBJ2-1	few	TRBV12-3/TRBV12-4	ASSGTRLSSYNEQF
TRBJ2-2	once	TRBV5-4	ASSSGMGLAGGNTGELF
TRBJ2-1	NA	TRBV25-1	ASSLGTYYGEQF
TRBJ1-1	NA	TRBV11-2	ASSLERTGVAEAF
TRBJ2-7	few	TRBV28	ASISVGTGLEQY
TRBJ2-3	NA	TRBV15	ATSTRDTRRTDTQY
TRBJ2-3	NA	TRBV7-2	ASSSAGTSGTDTQY
TRBJ1-6	few	TRBV28	ASSIRTGLNSPLH
TRBJ1-2	few	TRBV18	ASSPPQNYGYT
TRBJ2-1	NA	TRBV18	ASSTRTSGSNEQF
TRBJ2-5	few	TRBV3-1	ASSQDQRSGETQY
TRBJ2-1	few	TRBV7-6	ASSLDSLGGGSYNEQF
TRBJ1-5	NA	TRBV28	ASRPRGLGNQPQH
TRBJ2-2	few	TRBV20-1	SALETRAYTGELF
TRBJ1-4	NA	TRBV6-2/TRBV6-3	ASSYEGSNEKLF
TRBJ2-1	NA	TRBV20-1	SARGTSGSNEQF
TRBJ2-5	few	TRBV9	ASSVSGRPQETQY
TRBJ2-1	few	TRBV6-1	ASSDRTNEQF
TRBJ1-5	NA	TRBV5-5	ASSATGVRNQPQH
TRBJ2-1	few	TRBV5-1	ASQGQGAGDEQF
TRBJ2-1	NA	TRBV7-3	ASSERAGGGYNEQF
TRBJ1-5	NA	TRBV5-1	ASSWGAGQPQH
TRBJ2-3	once	TRBV7-8	ASSWSGVGADTQY
TRBJ1-1	once	TRBV28	ASSSSLRGWDTEAF
TRBJ2-1	many	TRBV12-3/TRBV12-4	ASNPAEINEQF
TRBJ2-3	few	TRBV24-1	ATSEAGTSHY
TRBJ1-2	NA	TRBV5-1	ASSLNIQGAVGYT
TRBJ2-7	few	TRBV20-1	SVPPRASGNEQY
TRBJ2-1	NA	TRBV20-1	SAPLLSGTGQF